What follows are 11 T cell receptor beta chains derived from one specimen sequenced in a study of blood T cell repertoires in COVID-19. Libraries were prepared by immunoSEQ multiplex PCR; TCRdb keeps only in-frame clonotypes and omits some of them. The sample consists of some 110,000 clones, 75% to 85% of them appearing once. Sequences were obtained from peripheral blood. The source is a man older than 75 with COVID-19, enrolled during active disease.

This sequence joins TRBV5-1 and TRBJ1-1, with D perhaps matching TRBD1 (6 bases). Trimming removed 4 bases from V and 1 base from J, with 14 bases in between. The CDR3 is made up of 15 amino acids. Germline lookup yields CDR1 SGHRS and CDR2 YFSETQ. The CDR3 region is CASSQQGGSNTEAFF. CDR3 coding DNA: TGCGCCAGCAGCCAGCAAGGGGGTTCGAACACTGAAGCTTTCTTT.

The J gene is TRBJ2-7, the V gene TRBV2, with 9 bases identical to TRBD1. Germline CDR1 reads SNHLY; CDR2 reads FYNNEI. V dropped 4 bases and J dropped 6; count of bases not matched to a gene: 4. The CDR3 is 13 amino acids. CDR3 DNA: TGTGCCAGCAGTGCACAGGGGGCTGGCGAGCAGTACTTC. Its protein product is CASSAQGAGEQYF.

The table lists this clone with a few counts. The rearrangement joins TRBV6-5 to TRBJ1-3; D gene uncertain. The CDR3 consists of 14 residues. The germline V gene encodes CDR1 MNHEY and CDR2 SVGAGI. The germline V and J ends were trimmed by 6 bases and 0 bases, with 9 bases remaining between them. CDR3 loop: CASSEHDSGNTIYF. The DNA for the CDR3 is TGTGCCAGCAGCGAGCATGACTCTGGAAACACCATATATTTT.

CDR3 amino acids: CASSSTGTGANVLTF. The CDR3 bases are TGTGCCAGCAGCTCAACAGGGACTGGGGCCAACGTCCTGACTTTC. The V call is TRBV11-2, the J call TRBJ2-6; the D gene is possibly TRBD1 (6 bases). The CDR3 length is 15 residues. Germline V lookup: CDR1 SGHAT, CDR2 FQNNGV. Deletions cut 4 bases from V and 2 bases from J, with 9 bases between.

The CDR3 DNA reads as TGCGCCAGCAGCCAAGATTGGGCTGGCTCCTACGAGCAGTACTTC. Its protein product is CASSQDWAGSYEQYF. The chain recombines TRBV4-1 with TRBJ2-7; D remains ambiguous. Trimming removed 0 bases at V and 0 bases at J, with 9 bases between. The V gene's germline CDR1 is MGHRA and CDR2 YSYEKL. CDR3 length: 15 residues.

A few counts support this clone. The rearrangement joins TRBV29-1 to TRBJ2-2, with 7 bases identical to TRBD2. Germline V gene sequence: CDR1 SQVTM, CDR2 ANQGSEA. V was clipped by 5 bases and J by 6 bases; unmatched bases: 9. The CDR3 spans 14 residues. CDR3 nucleotide sequence: TGCAGCGTTTGGGCGGGAGAGGAGGCCGGGGAGCTGTTTTTT. Translated, it gives CSVWAGEEAGELFF.

This clone was picked up one time. The chain is built from TRBV4-3 and TRBJ2-7; D is perhaps TRBD2 (5 bases). The CDR3 runs to 14 residues. Germline-derived CDR1 and CDR2 are LGHNA and YSLEER. Trimming left V 3 bases short and J 1 base short, with 10 bases between. The DNA for the CDR3 is TGCGCCAGCAGCCAGGACTGGTTATCCTACGAGCAGTACTTC. It codes for CASSQDWLSYEQYF.

The chain is built from TRBV29-1 and TRBJ2-1; 7 positions agree with TRBD2. V dropped 6 bases and J dropped 6; count of bases not matched to a gene: 5. The CDR3 has 12 residues. CDR1 SQVTM and CDR2 ANQGSEA come from the germline V gene. The CDR3 DNA reads TGCAGCGTAGGACTAGACTTCAATGAGCAGTTCTTC. Encoded protein: CSVGLDFNEQFF.

V usage is TRBV12-3 or TRBV12-4 and J usage is TRBJ2-5; D not resolved. V was clipped by 2 bases and J by 1 base, with 5 bases between them. CDR3 length equals 13 residues. This chain's CDR3 is CASSLLSQETQYF. CDR3 nucleotide sequence: TGTGCCAGCAGTTTACTTTCCCAAGAGACCCAGTACTTC.

The CDR3 loop is CASSTGSGTEAFF. The DNA for the CDR3 is TGTGCCAGCAGTACAGGGTCGGGCACTGAAGCTTTCTTT. V gene TRBV2 combines with J gene TRBJ1-1; tentative D call: TRBD1 (6 bases). Trimming removed 5 bases from V and 4 bases from J, with 11 bases in between. This CDR3 has 13 amino acids. Germline CDR1 reads SNHLY; CDR2 reads FYNNEI.

The chain combines TRBV3-1 (or the pseudogene TRBV3-2) with TRBJ2-1; 11 nucleotides line up with TRBD2. The J segment lost 12 bases and the V segment lost 3 bases, leaving 10 bases of the junction unmatched. The CDR3 consists of 15 residues. CDR1 is LGHDT and CDR2 is YNNKEL in the germline V gene (reference sequence). The CDR3 nucleotides read TGTGCCAGCAGCCATTCTCCCCTAGCGGGAGGTGGGCAGTTCTTC. Translated: CASSHSPLAGGGQFF.